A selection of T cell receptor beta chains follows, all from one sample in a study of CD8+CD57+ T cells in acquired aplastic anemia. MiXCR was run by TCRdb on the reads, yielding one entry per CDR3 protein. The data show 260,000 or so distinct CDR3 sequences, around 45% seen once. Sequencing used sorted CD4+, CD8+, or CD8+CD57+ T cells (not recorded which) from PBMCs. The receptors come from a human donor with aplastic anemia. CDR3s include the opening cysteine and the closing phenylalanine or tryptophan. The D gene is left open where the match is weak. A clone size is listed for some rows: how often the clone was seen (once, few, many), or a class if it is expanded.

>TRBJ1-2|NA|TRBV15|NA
TGTGCCACCAGCAGAGAAGGCAGGGTCGACTATGGCTACACCTTC
CATSREGRVDYGYTF
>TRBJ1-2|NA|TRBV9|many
TGTGCCAGCAGCCCCAGTGGGGGGAATGGCTACACCTTC
CASSPSGGNGYTF
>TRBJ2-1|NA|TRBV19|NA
TGTGCCAGTATTGGGGGATCCTCCTACAATGAGCAGTTCTTC
CASIGGSSYNEQFF
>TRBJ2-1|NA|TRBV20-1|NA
TGCAGTGCCCAGTGGAGGAATGAGCAGTTCTTC
CSAQWRNEQFF
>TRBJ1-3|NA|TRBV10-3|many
TGTGCCATCAGTGAGTCAGGGTCTGGAAACACCATATATTTT
CAISESGSGNTIYF
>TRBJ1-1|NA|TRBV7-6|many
TGTGCCAGCAGCCCCCTTTACAGGAGCGCGAACACTGAAGCTTTCTTT
CASSPLYRSANTEAFF
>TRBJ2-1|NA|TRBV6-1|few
TGTGCCAGCAGTGACCCTGTGGAGGGCTACTACAATGAGCAGTTCTTC
CASSDPVEGYYNEQFF
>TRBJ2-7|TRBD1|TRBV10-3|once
TGTGCCATCCATCCGGGACAGGGTGGCGAGCAGTACTTC
CAIHPGQGGEQYF
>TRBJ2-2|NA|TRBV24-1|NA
TGTGCCACCAGTGATCCGGGATCCGGGGAGCTGTTTTTT
CATSDPGSGELFF
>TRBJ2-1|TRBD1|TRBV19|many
TGTGCCAGTAGTTGGTGGGACAGGGGCTCCAATGAGCAGTTCTTC
CASSWWDRGSNEQFF
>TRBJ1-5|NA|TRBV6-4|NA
TGTGCCAGCTCCCCCCATCCCCCTTATAGCAATCAGCCCCAGCATTTT
CASSPHPPYSNQPQHF
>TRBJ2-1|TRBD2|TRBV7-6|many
TGTGCCAGCAGCGATCGCGGGACTAGATCCTACAATGAGCAGTTCTTC
CASSDRGTRSYNEQFF
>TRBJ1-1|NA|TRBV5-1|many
TGCGCCAGCACCGAGGACGGCGATATAGGAGCTTTCTTT
CASTEDGDIGAFF
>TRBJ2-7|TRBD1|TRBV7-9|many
TGTGCCAGCAGCGCTCCGGGACAGACTTCCTACGAGCAGTACTTC
CASSAPGQTSYEQYF
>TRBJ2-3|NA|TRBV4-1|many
TGCGCCAGCAGCCAAGTGCAGGGTTCCATATACACAGATACGCAGTATTTT
CASSQVQGSIYTDTQYF
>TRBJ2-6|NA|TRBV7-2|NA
TGTGCCAGCAGCTTAGTTGGGTCCAACGTCCTGACTTTC
CASSLVGSNVLTF
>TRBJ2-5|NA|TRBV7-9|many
TGTGCCAGCAGCGCACCTAGGGGAAACCCTACCCAGTACTTC
CASSAPRGNPTQYF
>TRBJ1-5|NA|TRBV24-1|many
TGTGCCACCAGTGATTCCACAGACCCATCCGGGCCCCAGCATTTT
CATSDSTDPSGPQHF
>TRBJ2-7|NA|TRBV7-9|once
TGTGCCAGCAGCTCCCTATACTACAACGAGCAGTACTTC
CASSSLYYNEQYF
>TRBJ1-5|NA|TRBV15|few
TGTGCCACCGAGGGTTACAATCAGCCCCAGCATTTT
CATEGYNQPQHF
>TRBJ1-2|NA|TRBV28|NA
TGTGCCAGCTACACGAAGACCCGAACTATCTCTGGCTACACCTTC
CASYTKTRTISGYTF
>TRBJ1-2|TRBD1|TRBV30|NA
TGTGCCTGGAATCCGGGACAGGGGTTTGGCCACACCTTC
CAWNPGQGFGHTF
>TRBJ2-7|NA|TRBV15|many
TGTGCCACCAGCAGAGGGGACGAGCAGTACTTC
CATSRGDEQYF
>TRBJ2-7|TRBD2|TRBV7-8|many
TGTGCCAGCAGCTTAGGTGGTCTCATGAGCGGGAGGGACCACGAGCAGTACTTC
CASSLGGLMSGRDHEQYF
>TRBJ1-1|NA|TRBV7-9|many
TGTGCCAGCGAAGGGGGGGGCACTGAAGCTTTCTTT
CASEGGGTEAFF
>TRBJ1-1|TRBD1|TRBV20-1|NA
TGCAGTGCTAGTCCCGGGACAGGGCCGGGAACTGAAGCTTTCTTT
CSASPGTGPGTEAFF
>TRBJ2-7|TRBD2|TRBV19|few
TGTGCCAGTAGTCTTGGGACTAGCGGGGGGGCAACCCACGAGCAGTACTTC
CASSLGTSGGATHEQYF
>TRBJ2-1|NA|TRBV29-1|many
TGCAGCGTGACTTGGGCGGGCGATCACAATGAGCAGTTCTTC
CSVTWAGDHNEQFF
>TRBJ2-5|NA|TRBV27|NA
TGTGCCAGCCTGGACGCGTCCAGTAAGACCCAGTACTTC
CASLDASSKTQYF
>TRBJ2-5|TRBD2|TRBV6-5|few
TGTGCCAGCAGTTACCCCGCAATAGCGGGAGGGAAAGAGACCCAGTACTTC
CASSYPAIAGGKETQYF